Reported below is one T cell receptor beta chain. No antigen is known for it. Nothing much larger sits one base from this clone, and base qualities are not available. The sample comes from a study of blood T cell repertoires in COVID-19 (dated by TCRdb to the early 2020s). A note on the overall study: Samples from collaborators originated in the United States, Italy and Spain and spanned both the acute and convalescent phases of COVID-19. The dataset comprised deeply sampled blood TCRbeta repertoires from subjects exposed to, actively infected with, or recovered from COVID-19. The prospective study material was composed of cDNA or gDNA derived from T cells, B-cell-depleted T cells, or PBMCs. Sample metadata almost always included a de-identified subject ID, COVID-19 status, age in years and sex. A freely available public database, intended as a resource for researchers studying the immune response to SARS-CoV-2, is where the repertoires were released. Where HLA class I and class II types were available, the types were taken from metadata supplied by the sample provider, not from assay-based typing. Samples were obtained from the ongoing ImmuneRACE study (first 160 participants) and from 1,254 subjects provided by 6 global collaborators. Overall results and qualifications from the work: Clinical and demographic metadata were provided uncurated, with the amount varying by source and participant.

Each collaborating institution followed its own protocols to collect whole blood in K2EDTA tubes. For TCRbeta analysis, collaborators shipped samples as frozen whole blood, isolated PBMCs, or DNA extracted from either of those sample types. TCRbeta CDR3 regions were amplified from genomic DNA using the immunoSEQ Assay, a bias-controlled multiplex PCR. Regarding the original processing steps: Nucleated cell counts per sample were estimated from amplification of reference gene primers within the assay. To quantify the absolute abundance of each unique TCRbeta CDR3 rearrangement, sequence reads were collapsed and filtered. For each sample, productive Simpson clonality was calculated by taking the square root of Simpson's diversity index across productive rearrangements. Imported from immuneACCESS, the table was reduced by TCRdb to in-frame sequences with V and J called. These copies leave out some clones; in studies compared against another copy, an unresolved V gene accounts for under half, and the cause of the remainder is not known. That table is the source of V, J and clone size, and D and trimming were worked out from the DNA. The table for this sample lists about 84,000 clones; 80% to 90% of them were counted only once. The ten largest make up about 16% of the sample.

From cysteine to phenylalanine, the CDR3 is 12 amino acids long. The DNA shown is the 36-base CDR3, in frame from base 1. The rearrangement joined TRBV21-1 to TRBJ1-1. TRBV21-1 is annotated as a pseudogene. The sample was peripheral blood. This sequence originates from a woman over 75 with acute or convalescent COVID-19. The bases are TGTGCCAGCAGCAAAGAAGTCGGTGAAGCTTTCTTT. It encodes CASSKEVGEAFF.